Below, 30 T cell receptor beta chains from the same sample are listed, as sequenced in a study of molecular identifiers for immune sequencing clone quantification. TCRdb reprocessed the PCR reads with MiXCR, giving one entry per CDR3 protein. The sample lists 300,000 to 350,000 distinct CDR3 sequences; about a fifth were seen once. The sample consisted of naive CD8+ T cells from blood, with Jurkat cell RNA spiked in. As for subset: FACS-sorted CD8+CD4-CCR7+CD45RA+ naive T cells. The receptors derive from a human donor in good health. Some libraries in this study had Jurkat cell RNA spiked in.

This clonotype was observed many times. V is TRBV5-8 and J is TRBJ2-7, with 9 bases fitting TRBD1. Germline values: CDR1 SGHTS, CDR2 YDEGEE. V dropped 4 bases and J dropped 3; count of bases not matched to a gene: 8. The CDR3 runs to 15 residues. The CDR3 DNA sequence: TGTGCCAGCAGCCTGGACAGGGGAAATGGCTACGAGCAGTACTTC. Residues: CASSLDRGNGYEQYF. The variable domain in full, completed from reference TRBV5-8 and TRBJ2-7, reads EAGVTQSPTHLIKTRGQQATLRCSPISGHTSVYWYQQALGLGLQFLLWYDEGEERNRGNFPPRFSGRQFPNYSSELNVNALELEDSALYLCASSLDRGNGYEQYFGPGTRLTVT.

In its sample, this clonotype was seen a few times. The chain employs TRBV27 and TRBJ2-5; TRBD2 is a possible D gene (6 bases). CDR3 length: 17 residues. V was shortened by 0 bases and J by 0 bases, with 14 bases between the two germline ends. The germline gives CDR1 MNHEY, CDR2 SMNVEV (reference sequence). This CDR3 is CASSLSWGGRYQETQYF. In DNA, the CDR3 is TGTGCCAGCAGTTTATCGTGGGGAGGCCGGTACCAAGAGACCCAGTACTTC.

As regards this clonotype: A read error may produce the germline difference seen at one junction end. The chain recombines TRBV3-1 with TRBJ2-5; a possible D gene is TRBD1 (6 bases). CDR3 length equals 14 residues. The germline CDR1 and CDR2 sequences are LGHDT and YNNKEL (reference sequence). This CDR3 reads CASSHQGQPEPTHF. Here the CDR3 DNA reads TGTGCCAGCAGCCATCAAGGACAGCCCGAACCGACCCACTTC.

This clonotype was counted many times. This chain links TRBV9 with TRBJ2-2; D is uncertain. Trimming shortened V by 4 bases and J by 3 bases, and 13 bases separated the two germline ends. The CDR3 sequence is 15 residues long. CDR1 and CDR2 (germline): SGDLS, YYNGEE. CDR3 bases: TGTGCCAGCAGCCCCGGCCGCTGGGACACCGGGGAGCTGTTTTTT. It codes for CASSPGRWDTGELFF.

Ten or more counts support this clonotype. V usage is TRBV6-6 and J usage is TRBJ2-1; no reliable D call. The V gene's germline CDR1 is MNHNY and CDR2 SVGAGI (reference sequence). V was pared by 2 bases and J by 9 bases, with 17 bases between. The CDR3 loop spans 15 amino acids. The CDR3 nucleotides read TGTGCCAGCAGTTACGTTGTGTCGGGTGGCACTGAGCAGTTCTTC. Protein product: CASSYVVSGGTEQFF.

In this sample, this clonotype turned up many times. This chain joins TRBV7-9 and TRBJ2-7; maybe TRBD2 (5 bases). The CDR3 has 13 residues. The V gene lost 4 bases and the J gene lost 6 bases, with 13 bases spanning the gap. The germline V gene encodes CDR1 SEHNR and CDR2 FQNEAQ (reference sequence). CDR3 coding DNA: TGTGCCAGCAGCTCCCAACTAGTCCCCGAGCAGTACTTC. Its translation: CASSSQLVPEQYF.

The table lists this clonotype with many counts. The chain has TRBV12-3 or TRBV12-4 and TRBJ1-5; D call uncertain. The V end was cut by 10 bases, the J end by 0 bases, with 13 bases between. There are 14 residues in the CDR3. CDR3 sequence (DNA): TGTGCCACCAGATTCGGGGATAGCAATCAGCCCCAGCATTTT. It translates to CATRFGDSNQPQHF.

This clonotype was recorded a few times. V usage is TRBV12-3 or TRBV12-4 and J usage is TRBJ2-7; tentatively, D is TRBD2 (6 bases). The CDR3 covers 14 residues. V lost 6 bases and J 10 bases, leaving 22 bases between the germline ends. In nucleotides, the CDR3 is TGTGCCAGCAGCCCGAACCCGACTAGTCGGGAACAGTACTTC. Translation gives CASSPNPTSREQYF.

Of note for this clonotype: A read error may explain this, as a much larger clone is one base away. This chain links TRBV7-2 with TRBJ2-6, with D tentatively TRBD1 (5 bases). This CDR3 spans 16 amino acids. Germline CDR1 is SGHTA and CDR2 is FQGNSA. In DNA form, the CDR3 reads TGTGCCAGCAGCCCACACCCAGGGTCTGGGGCCAACATCCTGACTTTC. Translating gives CASSPHPGSGANILTF.

This clonotype appeared many times. The CDR3 reads CASSQVSTGLGYEQYF. DNA for the CDR3: TGCGCCAGCAGCCAAGTGTCGACAGGGCTGGGCTACGAGCAGTACTTC. The chain combines TRBV4-1 with TRBJ2-7; 7 nucleotides align to TRBD1. The CDR3 is made up of 16 amino acids. J gave up 3 bases and V 1 base, and 9 bases lay outside the gene matches. The germline CDR1 and CDR2 sequences are MGHRA and YSYEKL.

As for this clonotype: One junction end does not reproduce the germline sequence, and a read error may be involved. The genes are TRBV6-2 or TRBV6-3 and TRBJ1-1; D is perhaps TRBD1 (5 bases). The CDR3 is 16 residues long. Looked up from germline, CDR1 is MNHEY and CDR2 is SVGEGT. DNA for the CDR3: TGTGTCAGCAGTTTCCCCCCCCCTGGGGGAGGCACTGAAGCTTTCTTT. This gives the protein CVSSFPPPGGGTEAFF.

About this clonotype: This may come from a read error, since a much larger clone is one base off. J is TRBJ2-7 and V is TRBV19, with D possibly being TRBD1 (6 bases). Germline CDR1 and CDR2: LNHDA and SQIVND (reference sequence). Trimming pared 10 bases from V and 3 bases from J, leaving 22 bases between. The CDR3 consists of 15 residues. CDR3 DNA sequence: TGTGCCAATAGCACCGGGACACCATCTTTCTACGAGCAGTACTTC. This encodes CANSTGTPSFYEQYF. Using reference TRBV19 and TRBJ2-7 for the parts outside the CDR3, the full variable domain is DGGITQSPKYLFRKEGQNVTLSCEQNLNHDAMYWYRQDPGQGLRLIYYSQIVNDFQKGDIAEGYSVSREKKESFPLTVTSAQKNPTAFYLCANSTGTPSFYEQYFGPGTRLTVT.

This clonotype was counted once. Likely a read error: the CDR3 ends without its conserved phenylalanine or tryptophan. V usage is TRBV3-1 and J usage is TRBJ2-6; D ambiguous. V was shortened by 2 bases and J by 1 base, with 12 bases between the two germline ends. Germline V gene sequence: CDR1 LGHDT, CDR2 YNNKEL (reference sequence). The CDR3 totals 17 residues. This CDR3 is CASSQITEWSGANVLTS. CDR3 bases: TGTGCCAGCAGCCAAATAACAGAATGGTCTGGGGCCAACGTCCTGACTTCC.

The V call is TRBV4-1, the J call TRBJ1-1, with a possible D match to TRBD1 (6 bases). From germline, CDR1 is MGHRA and CDR2 YSYEKL. CDR3 length equals 14 residues. V lost 2 bases and J lost 6, with 13 bases in between. The CDR3 coding sequence is TGCGCCAGCAGCCAAAGGACAGTCGGGCCTGAAGCTTTCTTT. It encodes CASSQRTVGPEAFF.

This clonotype was counted ten times or more. The chain couples TRBV20-1 to TRBJ2-7; the D gene is possibly TRBD1 (5 bases). V was shortened by 0 bases and J by 0 bases, with 9 bases between the two germline ends. Germline V lookup: CDR1 DFQATT, CDR2 SNEGSKA (reference sequence). The CDR3 spans 14 residues. The CDR3 reads CSARDGAISYEQYF. Here the CDR3 DNA reads TGCAGTGCTAGAGATGGGGCTATCTCCTACGAGCAGTACTTC.

V and J are TRBV12-3 or TRBV12-4 and TRBJ2-7; 8 bases fit TRBD1. V trimming: 1 base; J trimming: 5 bases; junction bases outside the gene matches: 7. The CDR3 has 15 amino acids. The CDR3 spells CASSLVFDRGNEQYF. The DNA of the CDR3 is TGTGCCAGCAGTTTAGTGTTCGACAGGGGAAACGAGCAGTACTTC.

This clonotype was counted ten times or more. The chain has TRBV29-1 and TRBJ1-3; D gene ambiguous. Trimming took 2 bases from V and 0 from J, leaving 8 bases between them. This CDR3 has 14 residues. Germline CDR1 SQVTM, CDR2 ANQGSEA. CDR3 DNA sequence: TGCAGCGTTGAACGACCGAACTCTGGAAACACCATATATTTT. Translating gives CSVERPNSGNTIYF.

There are many counts of this clonotype. The J gene is TRBJ2-5, the V gene TRBV19, with a tentative D call TRBD1 (5 bases). CDR1 LNHDA and CDR2 SQIVND come from the germline V gene (reference sequence). The CDR3 totals 14 residues. The V gene lost 5 bases and the J gene lost 1 base, with 11 bases spanning the gap. The CDR3 spells CASSPPGFQETQYF. The CDR3 coding sequence is TGTGCCAGTAGTCCCCCAGGGTTCCAAGAGACCCAGTACTTC.

This clonotype came up many times. The CDR3 reads CASSALAGGLSFFF. The CDR3 DNA is TGTGCCAGCAGTGCACTAGCGGGAGGGCTCTCGTTCTTCTTC. The V call is TRBV28, the J call TRBJ2-1; 13 bases map to TRBD2. The germline V gene has CDR1 MDHEN and CDR2 SYDVKM. The CDR3 sequence is 14 residues long. Trimming at V came to 5 bases and at J to 16 bases, leaving 11 bases not matched to a gene.

This clonotype appeared many times. The chain recombines TRBV28 with TRBJ2-1; D remains unclear. Germline values: CDR1 MDHEN, CDR2 SYDVKM. V lost 3 bases to trimming and J lost 2 bases, with 2 bases between them. The CDR3 consists of 12 residues. This CDR3 is CASSFTYNEQFF. CDR3 in DNA: TGTGCCAGCAGTTTTACCTACAATGAGCAGTTCTTC.

In its sample, this clonotype was seen many times. This rearrangement joins TRBV30 to TRBJ1-1; D perhaps matches TRBD1 (6 bases). The CDR3 loop spans 13 amino acids. Per the germline V gene, CDR1 is GTSNPN and CDR2 is SVGIG (reference sequence). The ends were cut back, 3 bases at V and 6 bases at J, with 14 bases in the middle. Here the CDR3 DNA reads TGTGCCTGGAGGCCCCCGGGGGCGTCTGAAGCTTTCTTT. Protein product: CAWRPPGASEAFF. Filled out from reference TRBV30 and TRBJ1-1, the complete variable domain reads SQTIHQWPATLVQPVGSPLSLECTVEGTSNPNLYWYRQAAGRGLQLLFYSVGIGQISSEVPQNLSASRPQDRQFILSSKKLLLSDSGFYLCAWRPPGASEAFFGQGTRLTVV.

This clonotype was seen repeatedly, ten times or more. This chain connects TRBV7-9 to TRBJ2-7; TRBD1 or TRBD2 may be the D gene (5 bases each). V lost 5 bases and J 2 bases, leaving 13 bases between the germline ends. CDR1 is SEHNR and CDR2 is FQNEAQ in the germline V gene (reference sequence). The CDR3 has 14 residues. The CDR3, as DNA: TGTGCCAGCAGCATACCGGGACCGACCTACGAGCAGTACTTC. Encoded protein: CASSIPGPTYEQYF.

This clonotype was observed at least ten times. The chain employs TRBV5-1 and TRBJ2-1; weak D call: TRBD2 (5 bases). V lost 3 bases and J 3 bases, leaving 13 bases between the germline ends. This CDR3 spans 15 amino acids. Germline loops: CDR1 SGHRS, CDR2 YFSETQ. The CDR3 nucleotides are TGCGCCAGCAGCTCCCCGAGGACTGACTACAATGAGCAGTTCTTC. This gives the protein CASSSPRTDYNEQFF.

As concerns this clonotype: Since a much larger clone is just one base distant, this may be a read error. The genes are TRBV6-5 and TRBJ2-7; possibly TRBD2 for D (5 bases). The germline gives CDR1 MNHEY, CDR2 SVGAGI. The CDR3 loop spans 13 amino acids. Trimming cost V 0 bases and J 6 bases, with 9 bases left between them. This CDR3 reads CASSYSMGVEQYF. The CDR3, as DNA: TGTGCCAGCAGTTACTCTATGGGAGTCGAGCAGTACTTC.

This clonotype was counted ten times or more. The chain links TRBV4-1 to TRBJ1-1; TRBD1 agrees at 7 bases. The germline V gene has CDR1 MGHRA and CDR2 YSYEKL. The CDR3 runs to 15 residues. V shed 1 base and J 3 bases; nucleotides not matched to a gene: 5. DNA of the CDR3: TGCGCCAGCAGCCAAGTCCCGGGACAGTACACTGAAGCTTTCTTT. Residues: CASSQVPGQYTEAFF.

Concerning this clonotype: It may be a read error: a sequence one base away is much more abundant. This sequence joins TRBV7-7 and TRBJ1-5; D not resolved. The germline V gene encodes CDR1 SSHAT and CDR2 FNYEAQ (reference sequence). The CDR3 runs to 12 residues. In DNA form, the CDR3 reads TGTGCTAGCAGCCGGGCTTGGTCGCCCCAGCGTTTT. It translates to CASSRAWSPQRF.

The table lists this clonotype with a few counts. The chain links TRBV3-1 to TRBJ2-7, with unresolved D. Deletions cut 1 base from V and 2 bases from J, with 9 bases between. Germline V gene data show CDR1 as LGHDT and CDR2 as YNNKEL (reference sequence). The CDR3 is made up of 14 amino acids. CDR3 in DNA: TGTGCCAGCAGCCAAGGTGACTGGACCTACGAGCAGTACTTC. Its protein product is CASSQGDWTYEQYF.

Concerning this clonotype: This may be a read error, as it is one base from a much larger clone. V gene TRBV5-3 combines with J gene TRBJ1-1; TRBD1 might be the D (5 bases). TRBV5-3 is an open reading frame, and its role is uncertain. V lost 8 bases and J lost 0, with 20 bases in between. The CDR3 is made up of 16 amino acids. The CDR3 DNA sequence: TGTGCCAGCAGCACAGCCCTTTTGGGGGTGAACACTGAAGCTTTCTTT. Encoded protein: CASSTALLGVNTEAFF.

This clonotype was seen a few times. The chain employs TRBV19 and TRBJ1-5; the D gene is possibly TRBD1 (6 bases). Germline V gene data show CDR1 as LNHDA and CDR2 as SQIVND (reference sequence). V lost 10 bases and J 7 bases, leaving 23 bases between the germline ends. This CDR3 region has 15 residues. The CDR3 coding sequence is TGTGCCACCCGCAACTACAGGGTGATGTGGCAGCCCCAGCATTTT. Its translation: CATRNYRVMWQPQHF.

This clonotype came up many times. V gene TRBV7-9 combines with J gene TRBJ2-2; D may be TRBD1 (6 bases). The CDR3 is 13 residues long. V lost 10 bases and J 1 base, leaving 10 bases between the germline ends. Germline V gene sequence: CDR1 SEHNR, CDR2 FQNEAQ (reference sequence). CDR3 sequence reads: CANQTGNTGELFF. CDR3 in DNA: TGTGCCAACCAGACAGGGAACACCGGGGAGCTGTTTTTT.